What follows describes a single TCR beta chain. Germline V gives CDR1 MDHEN, CDR2 SYDVKM. The V end was cut by 5 bases, the J end by 2 bases, with 10 bases between. The CDR3 sequence is 13 residues long. This record belongs to a study of shared clonotypes between healthy human individuals. Each PCR replicate from the sorted subsets contained about 180 ng DNA, which is some 32,000 T cell genomes. Authors' processing steps: There were no quality scores in the junction-only immunoSEQ sequences, so filtering differed. The method was immunoSEQ multiplex PCR; TCRdb's version includes in-frame clones alone and lacks a portion of them. V and J calls and clone size are given by that table; D and trimming were obtained from the DNA. Among some 2.1 million clones, about 94% were seen once, and the ten largest hold about 1.7%. The naive CD8 subset, CD45RO-negative cells positively selected for CCR7, excluded terminally differentiated effector memory CD45RA+ cells.

Sequencing used naive CD8+ T cells from PBMCs. The chain links TRBV28 to TRBJ2-7; tentative D call: TRBD1 (5 bases). The TCR comes from a man aged 18 to 30 in good health. Some clones in this sample may be carry-over from other donors' samples. Here the CDR3 DNA reads TGTGCCAGCAGTCCCCGCAGGGCCTACGAGCAGTACTTC. It specifies CASSPRRAYEQYF.